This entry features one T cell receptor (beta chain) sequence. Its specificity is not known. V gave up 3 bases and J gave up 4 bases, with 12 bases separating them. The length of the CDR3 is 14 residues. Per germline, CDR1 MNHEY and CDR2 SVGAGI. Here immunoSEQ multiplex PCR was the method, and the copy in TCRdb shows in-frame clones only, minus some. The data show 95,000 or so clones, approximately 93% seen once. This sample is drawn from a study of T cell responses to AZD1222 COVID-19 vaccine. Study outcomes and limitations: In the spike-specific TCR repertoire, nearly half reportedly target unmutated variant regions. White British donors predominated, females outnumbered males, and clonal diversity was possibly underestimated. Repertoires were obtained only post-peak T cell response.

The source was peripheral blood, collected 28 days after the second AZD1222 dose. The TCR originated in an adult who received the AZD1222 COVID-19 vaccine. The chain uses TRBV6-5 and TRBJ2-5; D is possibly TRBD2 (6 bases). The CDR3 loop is CASSYSLGGETQYF. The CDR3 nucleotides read TGTGCCAGCAGTTATTCCTTGGGAGGAGAGACCCAGTACTTC.